Reported below is one TCR beta chain. Its antigen remains unidentified. TCRdb independently ran MiXCR on the reads; one entry per CDR3 protein. This repertoire shows a few hundred thousand distinct CDR3 sequences, roughly 29% found once; its top ten account for 13%. The CDR3 runs 16 residues. CDR1 is MGHRA and CDR2 is YSYEKL in the germline V gene. V was cut by 4 bases and J by 2 bases, with 17 bases left in between. These data originate in a study of T cell repertoires in cytomegalovirus infection. At the level of the study: Through public TCR beta signatures, both CMV infection and matching HLA type were indicated. Study results and caveats: Cumulative public TCR beta family frequency identified CMV carriers with the relevant HLA. The study found HLA-C-restricted CMV-specific TCR beta clonotypes dominating the ex vivo response.

The sample taken for sequencing was PBMCs. The chain uses TRBV4-1 and TRBJ2-5; D is undetermined. This clonotype was sampled from a human donor in good health (CMV status not recorded). Some clones in this sample may be carry-over from other donors' samples. The CDR3 loop is CASSPWGLEVQETQYF. CDR3 bases: TGCGCCAGCAGCCCGTGGGGTCTAGAAGTTCAAGAGACCCAGTACTTC.